A single T cell receptor (beta chain) is shown here with its context. This sample was included in a study of blood T cell repertoires in COVID-19. Study background: Sites in the United States, Italy and Spain provided acute and convalescent COVID-19 samples. In each case, the material was cDNA or gDNA derived from T cells, B-cell-depleted T cells, or PBMCs.

V shed 3 bases and J shed 3 bases, with 6 bases lying between them. Germline CDR1 and CDR2: KGHSH and LQKENI. The CDR3 has 13 residues. Study processing details: Estimation of nucleated cell counts was performed using reference gene primer amplification. TCRdb keeps only in-frame clones here, not all; method: immunoSEQ multiplex PCR. Clone size and V and J calls were adopted from that table, with D and trimming inferred from the DNA. The sample carries about 170,000 clones, 88% recorded once. The sequence was collected from a man aged 55 to 69 with acute or convalescent COVID-19. The rearrangement joins TRBV18 to TRBJ2-1, with D possibly TRBD1 on 6 matching bases. Sequencing was performed on peripheral blood. CDR3 amino acids: CASSPDSYNEQFF. DNA for the CDR3: TGTGCCAGCTCACCGGACAGCTACAATGAGCAGTTCTTC.